The 5 T cell receptor beta chains reported below all come from one sample, sequenced in a study of somatic mutations in cytotoxic T cells in rheumatoid arthritis. The assay was immunoSEQ multiplex PCR, and TCRdb's table has in-frame clones only and misses some. This sample carries 13,000 to 15,000 clones, approximately 84% of them seen once, and the ten largest clones take more than 6.5%. The sequencing input was CD8+ T cells sorted from blood. These TCRs come from an adult with rheumatoid arthritis.

The V and J genes are TRBV10-3 and TRBJ1-2; 7 bases align to TRBD1. V lost 7 bases to trimming and J lost 5 bases; unmatched junction nucleotides: 10. The CDR3 is 14 amino acids. Germline assignment: CDR1 ENHRY and CDR2 SYGVKD. The CDR3 nucleotides read TGTGCCATCATGCGGCAGGGGGGGAGATATGGCTACACCTTC. Translation: CAIMRQGGRYGYTF.

The rearrangement uses TRBV5-5 and TRBJ2-5; D could derive from TRBD1 or TRBD2 (5 bases each). Trimming left V 4 bases short and J 5 bases short, with 15 bases between. The germline gives CDR1 SGHKS, CDR2 YYEKEE (reference sequence). CDR3 size: 14 residues. The CDR3 nucleotides are TGTGCCAGCAGCCTTTGGGACCCGAAGGAGACCCAGTACTTC. Translation gives CASSLWDPKETQYF.

V and J are TRBV27 and TRBJ1-1, with D maybe TRBD1 (5 bases). Between the trimmed V and J ends, which lost 3 bases and 2 bases, there was a span of 10 bases. This CDR3 spans 14 amino acids. Germline V gene data show CDR1 as MNHEY and CDR2 as SMNVEV (reference sequence). CDR3 in DNA: TGTGCCAGCAGTTTGGGGGGGGGTAACACTGAAGCTTTCTTT. As protein: CASSLGGGNTEAFF.

In DNA, the CDR3 is TGTGCCAGCAGTTGGTCCGGAGGAAAACAAGAGACCCAGTACTTC. Its translation is CASSWSGGKQETQYF. The chain recombines TRBV27 with TRBJ2-5; D perhaps matches TRBD2 (5 bases). The CDR3 consists of 15 residues. Germline V lookup: CDR1 MNHEY, CDR2 SMNVEV (reference sequence). The V and J ends lost 4 bases and 2 bases respectively, with 14 bases between them.

CDR3 protein: CASSIGASGFQETQYF. The CDR3 DNA reads as TGTGCCAGTAGTATCGGGGCTAGCGGATTCCAAGAGACCCAGTACTTC. V usage is TRBV19 and J usage is TRBJ2-5; the match to TRBD2 covers 7 bases. The germline gives CDR1 LNHDA, CDR2 SQIVND (reference sequence). Unmatched junction bases numbered 8, after V lost 3 bases and J lost 1 base. The CDR3 is made up of 16 amino acids.